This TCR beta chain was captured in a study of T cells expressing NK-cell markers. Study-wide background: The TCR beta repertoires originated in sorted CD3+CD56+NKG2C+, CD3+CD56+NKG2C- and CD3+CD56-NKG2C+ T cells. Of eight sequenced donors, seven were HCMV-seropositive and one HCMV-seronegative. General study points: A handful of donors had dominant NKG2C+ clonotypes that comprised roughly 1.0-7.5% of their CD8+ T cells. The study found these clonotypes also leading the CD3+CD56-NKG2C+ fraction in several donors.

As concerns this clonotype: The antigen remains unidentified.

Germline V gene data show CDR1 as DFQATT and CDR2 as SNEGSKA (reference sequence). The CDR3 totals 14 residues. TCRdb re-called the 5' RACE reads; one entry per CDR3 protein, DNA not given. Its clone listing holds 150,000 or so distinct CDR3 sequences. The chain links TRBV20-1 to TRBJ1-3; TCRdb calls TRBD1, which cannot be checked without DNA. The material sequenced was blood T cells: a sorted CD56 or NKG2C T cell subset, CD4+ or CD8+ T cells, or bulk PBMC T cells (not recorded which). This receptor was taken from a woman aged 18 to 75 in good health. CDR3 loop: CSATQGAVGNTIYF.